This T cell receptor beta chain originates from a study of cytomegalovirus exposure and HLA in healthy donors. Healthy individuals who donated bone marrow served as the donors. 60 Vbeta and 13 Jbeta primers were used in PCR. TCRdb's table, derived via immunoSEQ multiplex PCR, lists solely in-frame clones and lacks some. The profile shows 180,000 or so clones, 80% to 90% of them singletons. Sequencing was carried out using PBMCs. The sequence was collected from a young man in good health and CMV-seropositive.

CDR3 nucleotides: TGCGCCAGCAGTCAATCGAATAGGGACAGGACCTATAATTCACCCCTCCACTTT. It yields the protein CASSQSNRDRTYNSPLHF. The rearrangement joins TRBV23-1 to TRBJ1-6, with 8 bases aligning to TRBD1. Being an ORF, TRBV23-1 has a function that is uncertain. With V trimmed by 0 bases and J by 2 bases, 6 bases remained unmatched. This CDR3 spans 18 amino acids.